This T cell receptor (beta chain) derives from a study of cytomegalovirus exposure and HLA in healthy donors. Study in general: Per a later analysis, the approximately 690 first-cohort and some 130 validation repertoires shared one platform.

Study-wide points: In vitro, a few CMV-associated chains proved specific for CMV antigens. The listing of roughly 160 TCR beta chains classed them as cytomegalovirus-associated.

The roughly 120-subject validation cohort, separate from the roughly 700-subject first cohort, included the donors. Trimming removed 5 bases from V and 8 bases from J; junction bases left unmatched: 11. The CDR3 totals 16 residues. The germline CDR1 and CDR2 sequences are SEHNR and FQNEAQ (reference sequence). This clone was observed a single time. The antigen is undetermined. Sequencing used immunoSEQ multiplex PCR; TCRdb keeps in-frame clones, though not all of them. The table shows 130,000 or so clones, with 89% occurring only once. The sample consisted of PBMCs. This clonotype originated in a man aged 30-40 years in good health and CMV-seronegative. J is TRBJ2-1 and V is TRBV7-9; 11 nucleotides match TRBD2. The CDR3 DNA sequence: TGTGCCAGCAGCCCTCCGACTAGCGGGGAGCCTCATGAGCAGTTCTTC. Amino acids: CASSPPTSGEPHEQFF.